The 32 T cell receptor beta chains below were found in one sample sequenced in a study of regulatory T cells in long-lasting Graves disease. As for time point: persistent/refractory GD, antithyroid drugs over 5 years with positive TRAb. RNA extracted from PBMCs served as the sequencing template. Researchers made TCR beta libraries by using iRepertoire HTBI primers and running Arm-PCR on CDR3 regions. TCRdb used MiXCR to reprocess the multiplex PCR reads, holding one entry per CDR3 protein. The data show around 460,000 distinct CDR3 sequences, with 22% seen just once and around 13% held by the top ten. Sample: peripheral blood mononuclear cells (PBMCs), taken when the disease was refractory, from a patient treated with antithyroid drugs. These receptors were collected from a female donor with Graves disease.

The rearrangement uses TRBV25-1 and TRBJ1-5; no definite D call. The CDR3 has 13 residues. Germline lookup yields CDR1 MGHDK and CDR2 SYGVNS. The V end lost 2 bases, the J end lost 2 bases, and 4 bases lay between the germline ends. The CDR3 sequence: CASSELGNQPQHF. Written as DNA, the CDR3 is TGTGCCAGCAGTGAACTGGGCAATCAGCCCCAGCATTTT.

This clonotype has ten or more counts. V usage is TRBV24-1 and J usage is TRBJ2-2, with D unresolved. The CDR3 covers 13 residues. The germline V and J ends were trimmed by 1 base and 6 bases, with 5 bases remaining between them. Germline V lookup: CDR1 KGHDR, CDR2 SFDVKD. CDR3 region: CATSDLRAGELFF. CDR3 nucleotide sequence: TGTGCCACCAGTGATTTAAGGGCCGGGGAGCTGTTTTTT.

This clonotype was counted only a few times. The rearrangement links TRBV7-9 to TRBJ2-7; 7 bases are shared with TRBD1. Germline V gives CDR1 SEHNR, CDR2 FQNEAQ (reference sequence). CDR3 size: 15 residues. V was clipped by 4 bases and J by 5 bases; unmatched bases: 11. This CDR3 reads CASSYGTAVYHEQYF. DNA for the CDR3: TGTGCCAGCAGCTATGGGACAGCGGTGTATCACGAGCAGTACTTC.

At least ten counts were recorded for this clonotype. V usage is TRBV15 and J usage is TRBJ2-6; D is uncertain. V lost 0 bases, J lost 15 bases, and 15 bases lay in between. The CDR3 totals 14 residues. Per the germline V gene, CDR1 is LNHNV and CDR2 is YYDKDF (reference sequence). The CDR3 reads CATSRDLQNYDLTF. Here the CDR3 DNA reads TGTGCCACCAGCAGAGATCTTCAAAACTACGACCTGACTTTC.

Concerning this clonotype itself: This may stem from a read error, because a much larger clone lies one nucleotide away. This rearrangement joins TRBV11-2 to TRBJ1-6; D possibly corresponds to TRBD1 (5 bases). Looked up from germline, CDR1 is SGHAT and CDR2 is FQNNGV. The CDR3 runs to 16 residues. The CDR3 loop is CAGSPIDRTRNSPLHF. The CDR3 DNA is TGTGCCGGCAGCCCTATCGACAGAACCAGAAATTCACCCCTCCACTTT.

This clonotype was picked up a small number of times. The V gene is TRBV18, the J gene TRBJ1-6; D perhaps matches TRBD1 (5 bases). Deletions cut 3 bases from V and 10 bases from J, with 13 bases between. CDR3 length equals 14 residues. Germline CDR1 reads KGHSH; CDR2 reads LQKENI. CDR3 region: CASSPSGGESPLHF. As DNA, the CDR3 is TGTGCCAGCTCACCCAGCGGGGGAGAGTCACCCCTCCACTTT. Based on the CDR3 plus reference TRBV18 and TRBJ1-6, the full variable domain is NAGVMQNPRHLVRRRGQEARLRCSPMKGHSHVYWYRQLPEEGLKFMVYLQKENIIDESGMPKERFSAEFPKEGPSILRIQQVVRGDSAAYFCASSPSGGESPLHFGNGTRLTVT.

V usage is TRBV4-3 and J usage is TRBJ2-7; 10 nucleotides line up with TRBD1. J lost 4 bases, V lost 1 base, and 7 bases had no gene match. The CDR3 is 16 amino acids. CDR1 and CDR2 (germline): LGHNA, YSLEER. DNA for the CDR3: TGCGCCAGCAGCCAAGCCTCGACAGGGGGCGAGTACGAGCAGTACTTC. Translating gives CASSQASTGGEYEQYF.

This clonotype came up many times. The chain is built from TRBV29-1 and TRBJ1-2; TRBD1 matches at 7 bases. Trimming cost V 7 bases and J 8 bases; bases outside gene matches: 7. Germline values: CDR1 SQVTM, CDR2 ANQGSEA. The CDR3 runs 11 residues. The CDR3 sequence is CSAGTAMGYTF. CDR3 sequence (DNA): TGCAGCGCTGGGACAGCTATGGGCTACACCTTC.

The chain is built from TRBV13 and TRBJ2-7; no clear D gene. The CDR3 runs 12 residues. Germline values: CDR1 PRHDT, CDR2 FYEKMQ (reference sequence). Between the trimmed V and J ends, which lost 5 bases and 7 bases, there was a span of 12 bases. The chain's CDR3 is CASSPHPGEQYF. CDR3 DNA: TGTGCCAGCAGCCCCCACCCCGGGGAGCAGTACTTC. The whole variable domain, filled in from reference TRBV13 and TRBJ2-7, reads AAGVIQSPRHLIKEKRETATLKCYPIPRHDTVYWYQQGPGQDPQFLISFYEKMQSDKGSIPDRFSAQQFSDYHSELNMSSLELGDSALYFCASSPHPGEQYFGPGTRLTVT.

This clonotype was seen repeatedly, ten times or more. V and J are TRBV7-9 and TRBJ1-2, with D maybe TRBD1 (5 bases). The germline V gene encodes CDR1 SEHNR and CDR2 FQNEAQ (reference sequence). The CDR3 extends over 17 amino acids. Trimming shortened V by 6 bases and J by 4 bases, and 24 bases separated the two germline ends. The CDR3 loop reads CASRSRLRKGPSYGYTF. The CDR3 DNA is TGTGCCAGCAGATCCAGGCTTCGGAAGGGACCCTCCTATGGCTACACCTTC. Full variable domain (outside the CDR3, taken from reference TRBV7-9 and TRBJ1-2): DTGVSQNPRHKITKRGQNVTFRCDPISEHNRLYWYRQTLGQGPEFLTYFQNEAQLEKSRLLSDRFSAERPKGSFSTLEIQRTEQGDSAMYLCASRSRLRKGPSYGYTFGSGTRLTVV.

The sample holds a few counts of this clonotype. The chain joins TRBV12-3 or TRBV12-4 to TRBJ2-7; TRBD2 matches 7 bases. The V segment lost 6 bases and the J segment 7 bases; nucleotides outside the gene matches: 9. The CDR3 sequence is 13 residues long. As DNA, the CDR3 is TGTGCCAGCAGCTTGACATGGGAGGGGGAGCAGTACTTC. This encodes CASSLTWEGEQYF.

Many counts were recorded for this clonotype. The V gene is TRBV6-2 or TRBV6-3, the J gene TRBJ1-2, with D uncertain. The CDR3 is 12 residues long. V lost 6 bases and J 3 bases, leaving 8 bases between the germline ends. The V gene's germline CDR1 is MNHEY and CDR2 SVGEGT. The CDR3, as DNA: TGTGCCAGCAGCTCACAGTACTATGGCTACACCTTC. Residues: CASSSQYYGYTF.

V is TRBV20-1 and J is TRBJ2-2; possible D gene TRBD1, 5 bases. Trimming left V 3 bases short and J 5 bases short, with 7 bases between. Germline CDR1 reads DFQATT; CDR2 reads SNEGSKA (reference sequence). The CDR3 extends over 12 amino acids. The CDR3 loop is CSASQGTGELFF. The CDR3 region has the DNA TGCAGTGCTAGCCAGGGTACCGGGGAGCTGTTTTTT.

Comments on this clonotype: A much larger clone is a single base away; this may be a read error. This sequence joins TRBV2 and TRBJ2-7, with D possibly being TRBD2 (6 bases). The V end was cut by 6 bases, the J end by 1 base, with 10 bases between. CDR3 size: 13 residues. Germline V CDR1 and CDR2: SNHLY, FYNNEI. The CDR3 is CASRRGESYEQYF. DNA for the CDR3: TGTGCCAGCAGGCGGGGCGAATCCTACGAGCAGTACTTC.

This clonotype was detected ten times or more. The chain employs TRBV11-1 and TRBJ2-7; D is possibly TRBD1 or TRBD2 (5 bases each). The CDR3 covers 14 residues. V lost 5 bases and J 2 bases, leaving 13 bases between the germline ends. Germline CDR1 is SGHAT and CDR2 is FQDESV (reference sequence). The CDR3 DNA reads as TGTGCCAGCAGCCCAGGGACCCGAGCCTACGAGCAGTACTTC. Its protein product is CASSPGTRAYEQYF.

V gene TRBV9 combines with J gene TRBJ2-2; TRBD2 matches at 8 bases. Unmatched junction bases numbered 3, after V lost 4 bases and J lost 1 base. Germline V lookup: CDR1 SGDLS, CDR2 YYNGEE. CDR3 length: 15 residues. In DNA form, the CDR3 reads TGTGCCAGCAGCCCCGGGGGGGAGAACACCGGGGAGCTGTTTTTT. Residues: CASSPGGENTGELFF.

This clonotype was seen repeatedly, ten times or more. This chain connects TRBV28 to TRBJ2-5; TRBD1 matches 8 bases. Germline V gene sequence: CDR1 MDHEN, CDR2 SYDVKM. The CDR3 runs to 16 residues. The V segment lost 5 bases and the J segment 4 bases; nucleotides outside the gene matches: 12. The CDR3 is CASSVTSGQGGETQYF. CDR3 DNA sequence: TGTGCCAGCAGTGTTACTTCAGGACAGGGAGGAGAGACCCAGTACTTC.

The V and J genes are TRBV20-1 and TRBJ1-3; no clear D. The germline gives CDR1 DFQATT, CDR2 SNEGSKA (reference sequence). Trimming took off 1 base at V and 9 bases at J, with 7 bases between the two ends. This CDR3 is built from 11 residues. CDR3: CSARVRGTIYF. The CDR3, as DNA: TGCAGTGCTAGAGTTCGGGGCACCATATATTTT.

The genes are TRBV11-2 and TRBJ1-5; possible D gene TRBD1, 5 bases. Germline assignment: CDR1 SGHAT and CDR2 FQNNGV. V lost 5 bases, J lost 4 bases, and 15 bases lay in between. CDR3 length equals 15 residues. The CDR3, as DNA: TGTGCCAGCAGCCCAGTGGGGGGTGGAAATCAGCCCCAGCATTTT. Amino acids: CASSPVGGGNQPQHF.

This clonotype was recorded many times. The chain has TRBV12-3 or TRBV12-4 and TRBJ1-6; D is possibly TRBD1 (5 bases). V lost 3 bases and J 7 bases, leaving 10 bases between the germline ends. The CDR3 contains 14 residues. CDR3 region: CASSFGQLNSPLHF. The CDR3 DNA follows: TGTGCCAGCAGTTTTGGACAACTGAATTCACCCCTCCACTTT.

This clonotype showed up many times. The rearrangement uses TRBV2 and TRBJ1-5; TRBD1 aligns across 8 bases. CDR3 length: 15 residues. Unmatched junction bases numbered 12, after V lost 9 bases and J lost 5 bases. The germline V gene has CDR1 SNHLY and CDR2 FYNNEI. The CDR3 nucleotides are TGTGCCAGTAGAATCCAGGACAGGGCCCATCAGCCCCAGCATTTT. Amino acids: CASRIQDRAHQPQHF.

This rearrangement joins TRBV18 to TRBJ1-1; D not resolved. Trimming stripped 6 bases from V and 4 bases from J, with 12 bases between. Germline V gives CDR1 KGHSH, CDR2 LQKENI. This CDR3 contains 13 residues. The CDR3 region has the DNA TGTGCCAGCTCTGGAGAGGAGGCCACTGAAGCTTTCTTT. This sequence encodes CASSGEEATEAFF. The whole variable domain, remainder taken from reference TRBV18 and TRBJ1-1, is NAGVMQNPRHLVRRRGQEARLRCSPMKGHSHVYWYRQLPEEGLKFMVYLQKENIIDESGMPKERFSAEFPKEGPSILRIQQVVRGDSAAYFCASSGEEATEAFFGQGTRLTVV.

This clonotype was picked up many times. CDR3 nucleotide sequence: TGTGCCAGCAGCTTAGAAGGGACAGGCTTTTACGAGCAGTACTTC. Translated, it gives CASSLEGTGFYEQYF. The chain is built from TRBV7-2 and TRBJ2-7; TRBD1 agrees at 8 bases. With 1 base clipped from V and 4 bases from J, the junction kept 6 bases outside the gene matches. The CDR3 has 15 amino acids. The germline V gene encodes CDR1 SGHTA and CDR2 FQGNSA. Full variable domain (remainder filled in from reference TRBV7-2 and TRBJ2-7): GAGVSQSPSNKVTEKGKDVELRCDPISGHTALYWYRQSLGQGLEFLIYFQGNSAPDKSGLPSDRFSAERTGGSVSTLTIQRTQQEDSAVYLCASSLEGTGFYEQYFGPGTRLTVT.

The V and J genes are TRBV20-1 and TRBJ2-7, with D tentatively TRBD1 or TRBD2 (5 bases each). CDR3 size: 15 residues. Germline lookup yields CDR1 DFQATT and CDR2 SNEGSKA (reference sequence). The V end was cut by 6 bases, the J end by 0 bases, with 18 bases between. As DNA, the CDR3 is TGCAGTGCCCCCACGGTGGGGGACCCCTCCTACGAGCAGTACTTC. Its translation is CSAPTVGDPSYEQYF.

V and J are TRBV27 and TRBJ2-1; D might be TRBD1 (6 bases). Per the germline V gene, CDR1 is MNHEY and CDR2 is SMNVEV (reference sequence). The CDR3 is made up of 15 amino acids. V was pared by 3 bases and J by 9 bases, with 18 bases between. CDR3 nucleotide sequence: TGTGCCAGCAGTTTCGGGTACAGGGTGGAGAGTGAGCAGTTCTTC. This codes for CASSFGYRVESEQFF.

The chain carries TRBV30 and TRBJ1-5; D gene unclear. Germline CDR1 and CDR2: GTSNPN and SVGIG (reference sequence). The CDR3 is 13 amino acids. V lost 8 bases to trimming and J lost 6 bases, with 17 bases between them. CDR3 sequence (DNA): TGTGCCGCCGGAGATAGCGGGATTCAGCCCCAGCATTTT. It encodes CAAGDSGIQPQHF.

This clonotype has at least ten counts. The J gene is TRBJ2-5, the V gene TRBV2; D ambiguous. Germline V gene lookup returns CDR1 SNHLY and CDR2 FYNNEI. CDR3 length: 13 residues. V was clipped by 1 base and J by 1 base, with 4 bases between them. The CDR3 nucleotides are TGTGCCAGCAGTGAAGACAGCCAAGAGACCCAGTACTTC. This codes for CASSEDSQETQYF.

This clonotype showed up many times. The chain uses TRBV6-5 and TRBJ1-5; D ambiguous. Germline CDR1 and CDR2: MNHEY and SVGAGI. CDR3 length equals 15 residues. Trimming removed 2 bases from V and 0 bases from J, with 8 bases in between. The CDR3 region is CASSYGKNSNQPQHF. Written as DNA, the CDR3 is TGTGCCAGCAGTTACGGCAAAAATAGCAATCAGCCCCAGCATTTT.

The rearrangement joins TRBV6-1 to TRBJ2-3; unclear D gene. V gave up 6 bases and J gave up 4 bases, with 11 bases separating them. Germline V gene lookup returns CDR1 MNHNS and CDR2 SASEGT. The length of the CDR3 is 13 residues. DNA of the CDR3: TGTGCCAGCAGCGACGGATGGGCAGATACGCAGTATTTT. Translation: CASSDGWADTQYF.

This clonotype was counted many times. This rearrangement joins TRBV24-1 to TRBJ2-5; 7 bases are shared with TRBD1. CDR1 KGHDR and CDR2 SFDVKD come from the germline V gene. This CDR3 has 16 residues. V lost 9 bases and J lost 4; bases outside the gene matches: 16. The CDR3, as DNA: TGTGCCACCGAAAACACAGGGGAAGGGGGAAGAGAGACCCAGTACTTC. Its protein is CATENTGEGGRETQYF.

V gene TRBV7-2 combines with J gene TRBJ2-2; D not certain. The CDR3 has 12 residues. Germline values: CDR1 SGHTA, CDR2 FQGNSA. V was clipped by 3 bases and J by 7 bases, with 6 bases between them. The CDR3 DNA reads TGTGCCAGCAGCTTTGGATTCGGGGAGCTGTTTTTT. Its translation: CASSFGFGELFF.

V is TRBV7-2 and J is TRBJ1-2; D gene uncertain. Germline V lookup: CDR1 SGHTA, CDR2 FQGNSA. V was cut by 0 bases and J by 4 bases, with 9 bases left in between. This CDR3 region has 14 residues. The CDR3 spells CASSLAGPSYGYTF. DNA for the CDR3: TGTGCCAGCAGCTTAGCGGGTCCCTCCTATGGCTACACCTTC.